Listed below are T cell receptor beta chains from one sample, sequenced in a study of cytomegalovirus exposure and HLA in healthy donors. Only in-frame clones appear in the TCRdb table, and some are missing; sequencing was by immunoSEQ multiplex PCR. The table has 120,000 or so clones, around 65% seen once. Material: PBMCs. These receptors were taken from a man aged 18 to 30 in good health and CMV-seronegative. Both conserved end residues are part of each CDR3. The D gene is left open where the match is weak. Size is omitted from some rows. Given values are once, few, many or a class for expanded clones.

D,V,size,length,J,CDR3,DNA
TRBD2,TRBV9,few,14,TRBJ2-2,CASSPQLATGELFF,TGTGCCAGCAGCCCCCAACTAGCGACCGGGGAGCTGTTTTTT
.,TRBV6-5,.,15,TRBJ2-1,CASSYPKGTPSEQFF,TGTGCCAGCAGTTACCCAAAAGGGACTCCGAGTGAGCAGTTCTTC
TRBD2,TRBV2,.,17,TRBJ2-7,CASSVSLAGLDSYEQYF,TGTGCCAGCAGTGTATCACTAGCGGGGCTAGACTCCTACGAGCAGTACTTC
.,TRBV5-4,.,13,TRBJ1-1,CASSLPGGPEAFF,TGTGCCAGCAGTCTCCCGGGGGGGCCTGAAGCTTTCTTT
.,TRBV5-8,.,13,TRBJ1-1,CANPRLWNTEAFF,TGTGCCAACCCCCGACTCTGGAACACTGAAGCTTTCTTT
TRBD2,TRBV11-2,.,15,TRBJ2-3,CASTTPGGRSDTQYF,TGTGCCAGCACCACCCCTGGCGGGAGATCAGATACGCAGTATTTT
.,TRBV6-5,.,12,TRBJ1-2,CASSTGVGGYTF,TGTGCCAGCAGTACGGGGGTCGGGGGCTACACCTTC
TRBD2,TRBV30,.,18,TRBJ2-1,CAWSGTSGRAIFGNEQFF,TGTGCCTGGAGCGGGACTAGCGGGAGGGCTATATTCGGCAATGAGCAGTTCTTC
.,TRBV30,.,15,TRBJ1-1,CAWSVRVGLSTEAFF,TGTGCCTGGAGTGTACGGGTAGGACTGAGCACTGAAGCTTTCTTT
TRBD1,TRBV6-5,.,15,TRBJ1-1,CASRKDRAGNTEAFF,TGTGCCAGCAGAAAGGACAGGGCGGGGAACACTGAAGCTTTCTTT
.,TRBV7-2,.,13,TRBJ1-5,CASSLRGYQPQHF,TGTGCCAGCAGCTTAAGAGGGTACCAGCCCCAGCATTTT
.,TRBV18,.,13,TRBJ1-1,CASSRSQGTEAFF,TGTGCCAGCTCCCGGAGCCAGGGAACTGAAGCTTTCTTT
.,TRBV19,.,11,TRBJ2-5,CASNSGETQYF,TGTGCCAGTAATTCCGGGGAGACCCAGTACTTC
TRBD1,TRBV29-1,.,14,TRBJ1-2,CSVEKFGTGPTYTF,TGCAGCGTTGAAAAGTTCGGGACAGGGCCTACCTACACCTTC
TRBD1,TRBV30,.,18,TRBJ2-7,CAWRPSTFDRGRVYEQYF,TGTGCCTGGAGGCCCAGTACCTTCGACAGGGGGCGAGTGTACGAGCAGTACTTC
.,TRBV4-2,.,16,TRBJ2-5,CASSRSLGLAGETQYF,TGTGCCAGCAGCCGGTCCCTGGGTCTAGCAGGCGAGACCCAGTACTTC
.,TRBV7-8,.,15,TRBJ1-5,CASSPNSNRNQPQHF,TGTGCCAGCAGTCCCAACAGCAATCGCAATCAGCCCCAGCATTTT
.,TRBV5-1,few,14,TRBJ1-1,CASSLEDYPTEAFF,TGCGCCAGCAGCCTCGAGGACTATCCAACTGAAGCTTTCTTT
TRBD1,TRBV10-2,.,15,TRBJ2-7,CASRSDRLTPYEQYF,TGCGCCAGCAGATCGGACAGGTTAACCCCCTACGAGCAGTACTTC
TRBD1,TRBV19,.,14,TRBJ2-7,CASSMGDRIHEQYF,TGTGCCAGTAGTATGGGGGACAGGATCCACGAGCAGTACTTC
TRBD1,TRBV29-1,few,9,TRBJ1-2,CSVDRDYTF,TGCAGCGTCGACAGGGACTACACCTTC
.,TRBV7-8,.,15,TRBJ1-4,CSSSSGSAAYEKLFF,TGTTCCAGCAGCTCAGGGTCCGCTGCTTACGAAAAACTGTTTTTT
.,TRBV29-1,once,9,TRBJ2-1,CSGGNEQFF,TGCAGCGGCGGCAATGAGCAGTTCTTC
.,TRBV18,.,12,TRBJ2-1,CASSPGDDEQFF,TGTGCCAGCTCACCGGGAGACGATGAGCAGTTCTTC
.,TRBV6-5,.,15,TRBJ1-4,CASSRHRVLGEKLFF,TGTGCCAGCAGTCGACACAGGGTTTTAGGTGAAAAACTGTTTTTT
.,TRBV5-4,few,13,TRBJ1-1,CASSSQGNTEAFF,TGTGCCAGCAGCTCACAGGGCAACACTGAAGCTTTCTTT
.,TRBV29-1,.,11,TRBJ2-1,CSAMRFDEQFF,TGCAGCGCCATGAGGTTCGATGAGCAGTTCTTC
.,TRBV28,once,14,TRBJ1-4,CASSSRFEEEKLFF,TGTGCCAGCAGTTCGAGATTCGAAGAGGAAAAACTGTTTTTT
.,TRBV5-6,.,13,TRBJ1-1,CASSSSFRGEAFF,TGTGCCAGCAGCTCCTCCTTTAGAGGGGAAGCTTTCTTT
TRBD2,TRBV19,few,17,TRBJ2-7,CASSIDGGTLSSYEQYF,TGTGCCAGTAGTATCGACGGGGGGACTCTAAGCTCCTACGAGCAGTACTTC
.,TRBV28,.,17,TRBJ1-5,CASSTLPLLETNQPQHF,TGTGCCAGCAGCACGCTACCCCTTTTAGAGACAAATCAGCCCCAGCATTTT
.,TRBV27,.,14,TRBJ2-3,CASSLWQKLDTQYF,TGTGCCAGCAGTTTGTGGCAGAAGTTAGATACGCAGTATTTT
TRBD1,TRBV6-5,.,14,TRBJ1-1,CASSGQGWGTEAFF,TGTGCCAGCAGCGGACAGGGTTGGGGGACTGAAGCTTTCTTT
.,TRBV7-2,.,13,TRBJ1-2,CASSLSGGCGYTF,TGTGCCAGCAGCTTATCGGGGGGCTGTGGCTACACCTTC
.,TRBV2,.,13,TRBJ1-1,CASTLGENTEAFF,TGTGCCAGCACACTTGGAGAAAACACTGAAGCTTTCTTT
TRBD1,TRBV4-1,few,16,TRBJ1-4,CASSQVPTGGGEKLFF,TGCGCCAGCAGCCAAGTTCCGACAGGGGGTGGAGAAAAACTGTTTTTT